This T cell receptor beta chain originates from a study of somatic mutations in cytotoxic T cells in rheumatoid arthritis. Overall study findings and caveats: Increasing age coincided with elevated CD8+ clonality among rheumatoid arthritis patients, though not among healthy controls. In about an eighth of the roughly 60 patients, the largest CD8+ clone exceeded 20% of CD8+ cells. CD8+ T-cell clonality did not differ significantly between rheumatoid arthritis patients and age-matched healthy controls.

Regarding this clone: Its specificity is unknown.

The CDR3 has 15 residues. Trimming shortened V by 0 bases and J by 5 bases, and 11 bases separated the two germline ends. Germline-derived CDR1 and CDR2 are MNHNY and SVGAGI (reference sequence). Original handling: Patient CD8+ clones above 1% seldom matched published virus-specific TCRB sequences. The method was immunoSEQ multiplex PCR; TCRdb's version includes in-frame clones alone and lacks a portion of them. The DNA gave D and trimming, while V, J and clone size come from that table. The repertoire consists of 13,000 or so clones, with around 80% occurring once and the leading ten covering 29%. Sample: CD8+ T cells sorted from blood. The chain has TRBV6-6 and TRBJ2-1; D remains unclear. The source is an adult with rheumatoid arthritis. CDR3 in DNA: TGTGCCAGCAGTTACTCCTTCGGACCGGACAATGAGCAGTTCTTC. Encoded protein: CASSYSFGPDNEQFF.